The 21 T cell receptor beta chains below all came from one sample that was sequenced in a study of graft-versus-host responses after intestinal transplantation. No antigens are known for them. Assay: immunoSEQ multiplex PCR; the TCRdb copy retains only in-frame clones and omits some. This table has about 70,000 clones, around 90% appearing once. Source: unstimulated CD8+ T cells sorted from spleen or lymph node cells, taken before intestinal transplant. Source of these receptors: a human donor who received an intestinal transplant.

The rearrangement uses TRBV9 and TRBJ2-7, with 9 bases lining up with TRBD2. Per germline, CDR1 SGDLS and CDR2 YYNGEE. V lost 4 bases and J lost 4; bases outside the gene matches: 9. This CDR3 spans 15 amino acids. The CDR3 DNA reads TGTGCCAGCAGCCCTGAACTCGGACTAGCGTACGAGCAGTACTTC. This translates into CASSPELGLAYEQYF.

V is TRBV27 and J is TRBJ1-1; no firm D call. The CDR3 runs 16 residues. Looked up from germline, CDR1 is MNHEY and CDR2 is SMNVEV (reference sequence). V was trimmed by 10 bases and J by 3 bases, leaving 24 bases between them. The CDR3 nucleotides read TGTGCCATCCCGGGAGGGCCAAGGACCCGGGACACTGAAGCTTTCTTT. Protein: CAIPGGPRTRDTEAFF.

The J gene is TRBJ1-2, the V gene TRBV7-9, with 7 bases aligning to TRBD1. Trimming at V came to 5 bases and at J to 12 bases, leaving 9 bases not matched to a gene. The CDR3 runs to 12 residues. Germline loops: CDR1 SEHNR, CDR2 FQNEAQ (reference sequence). The CDR3, as DNA: TGTGCCAGCAGCCTAGGGGGCGGACAGGACACCTTC. Amino acid sequence: CASSLGGGQDTF.

The chain recombines TRBV27 with TRBJ2-7, with D possibly matching TRBD1 (5 bases). CDR3 size: 13 residues. Germline V gives CDR1 MNHEY, CDR2 SMNVEV (reference sequence). V was clipped by 5 bases and J by 2 bases, with 10 bases between them. The DNA for the CDR3 is TGTGCCAGCAGTCGTCAGGGTACCTACGAGCAGTACTTC. Translating gives CASSRQGTYEQYF.

This chain joins TRBV19 and TRBJ2-1, with TRBD2 identical over 8 bases. With 10 bases clipped from V and 10 bases from J, the junction kept 3 bases outside the gene matches. CDR1 and CDR2 from the germline V gene are LNHDA and SQIVND (reference sequence). This CDR3 has 10 residues. CDR3 loop: CATGGAEQFF. DNA for the CDR3: TGTGCCACCGGGGGGGCGGAGCAGTTCTTC.

The chain combines TRBV9 with TRBJ1-1, with a weak D call TRBD1 (5 bases). The CDR3 loop spans 15 amino acids. V was pared by 0 bases and J by 0 bases, with 9 bases between. Looked up from germline, CDR1 is SGDLS and CDR2 is YYNGEE. The CDR3 reads CASSVGGGMNTEAFF. The CDR3 DNA reads TGTGCCAGCAGCGTAGGGGGGGGAATGAACACTGAAGCTTTCTTT.

This chain links TRBV7-8 with TRBJ2-3, with 10 bases matching TRBD1. The CDR3 is 15 residues long. Looked up from germline, CDR1 is SGHVS and CDR2 is FQNEAQ. Trimming cost V 4 bases and J 3 bases; bases outside gene matches: 4. CDR3 region: CASSSRDRGTDTQYF. The CDR3 region has the DNA TGTGCCAGCAGCTCCCGGGACAGGGGAACAGATACGCAGTATTTT.

CDR3 DNA: TGCGCCAGCCGGGGAGGGCAAACCTACGAGCAGTACTTC. This gives the protein CASRGGQTYEQYF. This rearrangement joins TRBV4-1 to TRBJ2-7; 7 bases are shared with TRBD2. Trimming removed 8 bases from V and 2 bases from J; junction bases left unmatched: 6. Germline lookup yields CDR1 MGHRA and CDR2 YSYEKL. The CDR3 runs to 13 residues.

The chain links TRBV27 to TRBJ2-7; D uncertain. Trimming took 0 bases from V and 3 from J, leaving 15 bases between them. The CDR3 spans 16 residues. CDR1 is MNHEY, CDR2 SMNVEV, per germline (reference sequence). CDR3 protein: CASSLSAPSLGYEQYF. The CDR3 bases are TGTGCCAGCAGTTTATCAGCCCCCTCCCTAGGCTACGAGCAGTACTTC.

This sequence joins TRBV29-1 and TRBJ1-2; D possibly corresponds to TRBD1 (5 bases). V was clipped by 3 bases and J by 7 bases, with 12 bases between them. Germline V gene lookup returns CDR1 SQVTM and CDR2 ANQGSEA. The CDR3 spans 12 residues. The CDR3 nucleotides read TGCAGCGTTGACTGGCAGGGCAGTGGCTACACCTTC. Its protein product is CSVDWQGSGYTF. Complete variable domain (other parts from reference TRBV29-1 and TRBJ1-2): SAVISQKPSRDICQRGTSLTIQCQVDSQVTMMFWYRQQPGQSLTLIATANQGSEATYESGFVIDKFPISRPNLTFSTLTVSNMSPEDSSIYLCSVDWQGSGYTFGSGTRLTVV.

The chain links TRBV11-3 to TRBJ1-1; D might be TRBD1 (5 bases). The ends were cut back, 5 bases at V and 4 bases at J, with 20 bases in the middle. This CDR3 spans 16 amino acids. Germline CDR1 SGHNT, CDR2 YENEEA. In DNA, the CDR3 is TGTGCCAGCAGCCTGGGGCCGGTTGTGCCGAGCACTGAAGCTTTCTTT. This sequence encodes CASSLGPVVPSTEAFF.

The rearrangement links TRBV15 to TRBJ2-6; possible D gene TRBD2, 6 bases. V was pared by 1 base and J by 0 bases, with 16 bases between. Germline V gives CDR1 LNHNV, CDR2 YYDKDF (reference sequence). This CDR3 contains 19 residues. CDR3 region: CATSRVDGGSPSGANVLTF. CDR3 nucleotide sequence: TGTGCCACCAGCAGAGTTGATGGGGGGTCCCCCTCTGGGGCCAACGTCCTGACTTTC.

V usage is TRBV15 and J usage is TRBJ1-3; D is uncertain. Germline assignment: CDR1 LNHNV and CDR2 YYDKDF (reference sequence). The CDR3 runs 14 residues. The germline V and J ends were trimmed by 5 bases and 1 base, with 9 bases remaining between them. The CDR3 sequence: CATSPTPSGNTIYF. CDR3 sequence (DNA): TGTGCCACCAGCCCGACACCTTCTGGAAACACCATATATTTT.

This clone has only one observation. The chain has TRBV5-6 and TRBJ2-3, with D perhaps TRBD2 (6 bases). The CDR3 is 14 residues long. V lost 6 bases and J lost 2, with 13 bases in between. Germline V gene lookup returns CDR1 SGHDT and CDR2 YYEEEE. CDR3 DNA sequence: TGTGCCAGCAATGGCGGGGTTGACACAGATACGCAGTATTTT. It encodes CASNGGVDTDTQYF.

The table lists this clone with a count of one. This chain links TRBV14 with TRBJ2-5; 9 bases line up with TRBD2. CDR1 SGHDN and CDR2 FVKESK come from the germline V gene. The CDR3 length is 15 residues. Trimming at V came to 3 bases and at J to 5 bases, leaving 7 bases not matched to a gene. CDR3 DNA sequence: TGTGCCAGCAGCCATGTAGCGGGGGTTTTCGAGACCCAGTACTTC. Translation gives CASSHVAGVFETQYF.

This clone was found once. The chain links TRBV6-6 to TRBJ2-3, with 7 bases that match TRBD2. The CDR3 extends over 15 amino acids. After removal of 7 bases from V and 4 bases from J, the junction contained 11 bases not matched to a gene. Germline V gene lookup returns CDR1 MNHNY and CDR2 SVGAGI (reference sequence). The CDR3 bases are TGTGCCAGCACCTCCCTAGCGGTTTGGGCAGATACGCAGTATTTT. Protein product: CASTSLAVWADTQYF.

CDR3 nucleotides: TGTGCCAGCAGCTGGGCGGGGGGCGCGGACGAGCAGTACTTC. Protein sequence: CASSWAGGADEQYF. V is TRBV11-2 and J is TRBJ2-7; TRBD2 matches at 8 bases. Germline V lookup: CDR1 SGHAT, CDR2 FQNNGV. The CDR3 sequence is 14 residues long. The V gene end was trimmed by 4 bases and the J gene end by 5 bases; junction bases not matched to a gene: 7.

In nucleotides, the CDR3 is TGTGCCAGCAGCTTAGAGGCGGAGGAGAAAAATGAGCAGTTCTTC. As protein: CASSLEAEEKNEQFF. The chain couples TRBV7-6 to TRBJ2-1; a possible D gene is TRBD2 (5 bases). The ends were cut back, 1 base at V and 7 bases at J, with 14 bases in the middle. CDR1 is SGHVS and CDR2 is FNYEAQ in the germline V gene. This CDR3 has 15 amino acids.

This sequence joins TRBV4-1 and TRBJ1-2; 7 bases fit TRBD1. Per germline, CDR1 MGHRA and CDR2 YSYEKL. This CDR3 contains 14 residues. V shed 3 bases, J shed 4 bases, and the junction held 5 bases outside the gene matches. This CDR3 reads CASSQGDSSYGYTF. CDR3 DNA: TGCGCCAGCAGCCAGGGGGACAGCTCCTATGGCTACACCTTC.

This chain's CDR3 is CASSFTGGTDTQYF. CDR3 in DNA: TGTGCCAGCAGTTTCACAGGGGGGACAGATACGCAGTATTTT. This sequence joins TRBV27 and TRBJ2-3, with 8 bases that match TRBD1. Per germline, CDR1 MNHEY and CDR2 SMNVEV (reference sequence). The CDR3 runs to 14 residues. With V trimmed by 3 bases and J by 3 bases, 2 bases remained unmatched.

The V call is TRBV29-1, the J call TRBJ1-1; 9 nucleotides align to TRBD1. Per germline, CDR1 SQVTM and CDR2 ANQGSEA. Losses at the gene ends were 1 base for V and 3 bases for J; bases not matched to a gene: 6. The CDR3 sequence is 15 residues long. For the CDR3, the DNA is TGCAGCGTTGAAGGAGGGGGACAGGGCCACACTGAAGCTTTCTTT. This translates into CSVEGGGQGHTEAFF.